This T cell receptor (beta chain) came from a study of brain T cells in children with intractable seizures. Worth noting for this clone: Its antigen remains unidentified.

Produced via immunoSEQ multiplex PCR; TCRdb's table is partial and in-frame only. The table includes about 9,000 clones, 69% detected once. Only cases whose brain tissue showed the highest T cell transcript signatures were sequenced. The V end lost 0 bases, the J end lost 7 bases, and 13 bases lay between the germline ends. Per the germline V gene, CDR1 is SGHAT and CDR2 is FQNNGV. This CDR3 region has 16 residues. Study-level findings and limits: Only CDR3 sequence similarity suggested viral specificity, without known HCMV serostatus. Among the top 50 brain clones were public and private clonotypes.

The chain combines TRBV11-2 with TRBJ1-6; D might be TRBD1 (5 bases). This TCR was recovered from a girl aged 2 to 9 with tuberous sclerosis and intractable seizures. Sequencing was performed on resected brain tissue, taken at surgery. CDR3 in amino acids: CASSLEGQGLNSPLHF. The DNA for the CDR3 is TGTGCCAGCAGCTTAGAAGGTCAGGGCCTGAATTCACCCCTCCACTTT.